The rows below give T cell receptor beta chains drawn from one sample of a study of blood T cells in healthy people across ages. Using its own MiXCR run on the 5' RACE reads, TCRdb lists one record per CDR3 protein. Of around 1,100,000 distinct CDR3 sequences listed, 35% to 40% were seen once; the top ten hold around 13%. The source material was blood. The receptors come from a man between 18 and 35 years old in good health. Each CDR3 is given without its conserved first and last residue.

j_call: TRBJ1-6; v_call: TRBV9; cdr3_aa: ASSEGASNSPLH
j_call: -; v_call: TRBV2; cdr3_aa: ASRMDALEGGTQY
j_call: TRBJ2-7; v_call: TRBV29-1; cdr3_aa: SVGPVTYEQY
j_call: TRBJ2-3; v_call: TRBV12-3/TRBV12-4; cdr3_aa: ASSLGFWAGKTDTQY
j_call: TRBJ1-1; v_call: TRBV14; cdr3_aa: ASSPLGGLNTEAF
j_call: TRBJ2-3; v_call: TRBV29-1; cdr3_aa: SVEKGTGEHTQY
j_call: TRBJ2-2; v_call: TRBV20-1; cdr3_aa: SARASEGAGELF
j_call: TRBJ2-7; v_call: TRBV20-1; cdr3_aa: SARDVAAYEQY
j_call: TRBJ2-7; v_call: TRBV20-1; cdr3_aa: SARGQDQLVEQY
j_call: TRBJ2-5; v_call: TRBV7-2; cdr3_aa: ASSLVSGSQETQY
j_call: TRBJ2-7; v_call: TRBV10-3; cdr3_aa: AISEYMVGEQY
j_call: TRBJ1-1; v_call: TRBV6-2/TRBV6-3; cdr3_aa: ASSILRQHTEAF
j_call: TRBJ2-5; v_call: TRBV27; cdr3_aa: ASSLLPDRTSYNEQY
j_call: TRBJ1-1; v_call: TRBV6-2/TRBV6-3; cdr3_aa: ASRPGTPPTQAF
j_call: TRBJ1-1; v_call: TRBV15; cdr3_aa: ATSRDRRTNTEAF
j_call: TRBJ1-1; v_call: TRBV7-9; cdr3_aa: ASSPPGAGEGTEAF
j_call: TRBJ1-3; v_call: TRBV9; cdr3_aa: ASSETGSGNTIY
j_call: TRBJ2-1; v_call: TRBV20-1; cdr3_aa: SARSPAGFYNEQF
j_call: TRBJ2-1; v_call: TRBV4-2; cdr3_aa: ASSQEGPAGGLHSDEQF
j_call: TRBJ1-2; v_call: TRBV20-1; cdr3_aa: SAGGQSPGYT
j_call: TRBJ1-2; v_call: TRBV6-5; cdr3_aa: ASSYDSQYGYT
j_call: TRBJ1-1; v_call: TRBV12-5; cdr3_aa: ASGLPSVAF
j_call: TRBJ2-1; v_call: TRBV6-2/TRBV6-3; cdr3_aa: ASSYLRGVGDGYNEQF
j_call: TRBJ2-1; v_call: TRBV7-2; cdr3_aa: ASSLGGARNNEQF
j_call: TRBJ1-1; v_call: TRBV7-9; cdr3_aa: ASSLLGKGAMNTEAF
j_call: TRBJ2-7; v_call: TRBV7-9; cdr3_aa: ASSQTSGAGNVQY
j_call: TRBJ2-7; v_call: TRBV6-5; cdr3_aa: ASSYSRAESSYEQY
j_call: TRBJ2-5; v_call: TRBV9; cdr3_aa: ASSVADNPGNEQY
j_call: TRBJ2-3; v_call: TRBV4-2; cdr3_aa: ASSPRLTSTDTQY